These 30 T cell receptor beta chains came from one sample sequenced in a study of cytomegalovirus exposure and HLA in healthy donors. With 60 Vbeta and 13 Jbeta primers, the PCR was carried out. TCRdb keeps only in-frame clones here, not all; method: immunoSEQ multiplex PCR. The repertoire holds approximately 150,000 clones, 60% to 80% seen once, with roughly 10% in the top ten. The source material was PBMCs. These receptor sequences come from a young man in good health and CMV-seropositive.

This clone was seen more than once but under ten times. The chain carries TRBV28 and TRBJ2-2; D is perhaps TRBD2 (6 bases). Germline CDR1 and CDR2: MDHEN and SYDVKM. The CDR3 is 14 residues long. V gave up 3 bases and J gave up 6 bases, with 11 bases separating them. In nucleotides, the CDR3 is TGTGCCAGCAGTTTCTCGGGACTGGCCGGGGAGCTGTTTTTT. Translation: CASSFSGLAGELFF.

The rearrangement joins TRBV5-4 to TRBJ2-3; possibly TRBD1 for D (6 bases). Trimming cost V 4 bases and J 1 base, with 22 bases left between them. CDR1 and CDR2 (germline): SGHNT, YYREEE (reference sequence). This CDR3 region has 18 residues. CDR3 in amino acids: CASSTRGFLNLRTDTQYF. CDR3 nucleotides: TGTGCCAGCAGCACTAGGGGGTTCCTAAACCTACGCACAGATACGCAGTATTTT. Full variable domain (outside the CDR3, taken from reference TRBV5-4 and TRBJ2-3): ETGVTQSPTHLIKTRGQQVTLRCSSQSGHNTVSWYQQALGQGPQFIFQYYREEENGRGNFPPRFSGLQFPNYSSELNVNALELDDSALYLCASSTRGFLNLRTDTQYFGPGTRLTVL.

V is TRBV7-9 and J is TRBJ1-4; D is unclear. Germline values: CDR1 SEHNR, CDR2 FQNEAQ (reference sequence). V dropped 4 bases and J dropped 8 bases, with 14 bases sitting between them. CDR3 length: 14 residues. The CDR3 DNA follows: TGTGCCAGCAGCTCGGGTCCGACTCCGGAAAAACTGTTTTTT. Protein: CASSSGPTPEKLFF.

This clone has a single count. V usage is TRBV21-1 and J usage is TRBJ2-4; the table gives TRBD1 as D, unverified against the DNA. TRBV21-1 is a documented pseudogene. CDR3 length: 12 amino acids. CDR3 coding DNA: TGTGCCAGCAGAGGACAGGAAAACATTCAGTACTTC. This gives the protein CASRGQENIQYF.

The CDR3 is CASSPTNRGEQYF. In DNA form, the CDR3 reads TGTGCCAGCAGTCCAACAAACAGGGGCGAGCAGTACTTC. The chain employs TRBV6-5 and TRBJ2-7; 7 nucleotides match TRBD1. Trimming cost V 5 bases and J 6 bases; bases outside gene matches: 7. The CDR3 loop spans 13 amino acids. Germline V CDR1 and CDR2: MNHEY, SVGAGI.

CDR3 DNA: TGTGCCAGCAGCCAACTACGGGTCCCTGAAGCTTTCTTT. This codes for CASSQLRVPEAFF. The chain couples TRBV28 to TRBJ1-1; D gene unclear. V was pared by 6 bases and J by 6 bases, with 14 bases between. CDR3 size: 13 residues. Germline V gene lookup returns CDR1 MDHEN and CDR2 SYDVKM.

This chain joins TRBV7-9 and TRBJ1-4; perhaps TRBD1 as D (5 bases). Per the germline V gene, CDR1 is SEHNR and CDR2 is FQNEAQ (reference sequence). Trimming cost V 8 bases and J 3 bases, with 19 bases left between them. The CDR3 is made up of 16 amino acids. CDR3 region: CASQKGVSGANEKLFF. In DNA, the CDR3 is TGTGCCAGCCAAAAAGGGGTTTCGGGTGCTAATGAAAAACTGTTTTTT. The full variable domain, rest sourced from reference TRBV7-9 and TRBJ1-4, is DTGVSQNPRHKITKRGQNVTFRCDPISEHNRLYWYRQTLGQGPEFLTYFQNEAQLEKSRLLSDRFSAERPKGSFSTLEIQRTEQGDSAMYLCASQKGVSGANEKLFFGSGTQLSVL.

CDR3 DNA sequence: TGTGCCAGCAGTTTAGTGGGGGCCTTCATGGCCCAGCATTTT. Its translation: CASSLVGAFMAQHF. This chain links TRBV28 with TRBJ1-5, with D perhaps TRBD1 (6 bases). Between the trimmed V and J ends, which lost 2 bases and 11 bases, there was a span of 16 bases. This CDR3 has 14 amino acids. In germline, CDR1 is MDHEN, CDR2 SYDVKM. The full variable domain, with the rest looked up from reference TRBV28 and TRBJ1-5, is DVKVTQSSRYLVKRTGEKVFLECVQDMDHENMFWYRQDPGLGLRLIYFSYDVKMKEKGDIPEGYSVSREKKERFSLILESASTNQTSMYLCASSLVGAFMAQHFGDGTRLSIL.

This clone is a singleton in its sample. This chain connects TRBV9 to TRBJ2-2; 10 bases are shared with TRBD2. This CDR3 region has 19 residues. Unmatched junction bases numbered 14, after V lost 4 bases and J lost 2 bases. Germline V gene data show CDR1 as SGDLS and CDR2 as YYNGEE. The CDR3 DNA sequence: TGTGCCAGCAGCCCAAGGACTAGCGGATACCCTTTTAACACCGGGGAGCTGTTTTTT. This sequence encodes CASSPRTSGYPFNTGELFF.

The J gene is TRBJ2-7, the V gene TRBV7-9, with TRBD1 matching over 7 bases. CDR1 is SEHNR and CDR2 is FQNEAQ in the germline V gene (reference sequence). Losses at the gene ends were 3 bases for V and 2 bases for J; bases not matched to a gene: 7. This CDR3 spans 15 amino acids. The CDR3 reads CASSLAQGLTYEQYF. The CDR3 DNA sequence: TGTGCCAGCAGCTTGGCACAGGGGCTTACCTACGAGCAGTACTTC. The full variable domain, with the rest looked up from reference TRBV7-9 and TRBJ2-7, is DTGVSQNPRHKITKRGQNVTFRCDPISEHNRLYWYRQTLGQGPEFLTYFQNEAQLEKSRLLSDRFSAERPKGSFSTLEIQRTEQGDSAMYLCASSLAQGLTYEQYFGPGTRLTVT.

This sequence joins TRBV11-2 and TRBJ2-3; D is uncertain. Trimming stripped 8 bases from V and 1 base from J, with 10 bases between. This CDR3 is built from 13 residues. The germline CDR1 and CDR2 sequences are SGHAT and FQNNGV. The CDR3 DNA sequence: TGTGCCAGCCTAAGCTCGGGCACAGATACGCAGTATTTT. Its translation is CASLSSGTDTQYF.

The chain is built from TRBV28 and TRBJ2-1; 12 nucleotides align to TRBD2. Germline values: CDR1 MDHEN, CDR2 SYDVKM. The trim removed 7 bases at V and 5 bases at J, leaving 3 bases unmatched. This CDR3 spans 14 amino acids. The CDR3 DNA reads TGTGCCAGCAAACTAGCGGGAGGCCACAATGAGCAGTTCTTC. Translating gives CASKLAGGHNEQFF.

The chain uses TRBV7-9 and TRBJ1-3, with TRBD1 as a possible D gene (5 bases). The germline V and J ends were trimmed by 3 bases and 1 base, with 13 bases remaining between them. The CDR3 consists of 16 residues. CDR1 and CDR2 from the germline V gene are SEHNR and FQNEAQ (reference sequence). The DNA for the CDR3 is TGTGCCAGCAGCTTTACAGGCGCTGATTCTGGAAACACCATATATTTT. It is translated as CASSFTGADSGNTIYF.

Written as DNA, the CDR3 is TGTGCCAGCAGTTTACGGGGTTTCTTAGCCAAAAACATTCAGTACTTC. It translates to CASSLRGFLAKNIQYF. This rearrangement joins TRBV28 to TRBJ2-4, with D possibly TRBD2 on 5 matching bases. The CDR3 covers 16 residues. V was trimmed by 2 bases and J by 0 bases, leaving 11 bases between them. Germline V gene sequence: CDR1 MDHEN, CDR2 SYDVKM.

The genes are TRBV7-8 and TRBJ2-1; the D gene is possibly TRBD1 (6 bases). Germline V gives CDR1 SGHVS, CDR2 FQNEAQ. The CDR3 sequence is 13 residues long. V was trimmed by 5 bases and J by 5 bases, leaving 10 bases between them. This CDR3 is CASSAQGNNEQFF. DNA for the CDR3: TGTGCCAGCAGCGCACAGGGTAACAATGAGCAGTTCTTC.

The rearrangement uses TRBV10-3 and TRBJ2-5; TRBD2 aligns across 11 bases. The length of the CDR3 is 16 residues. J was trimmed by 4 bases and V by 7 bases; bases with no gene match: 11. Germline assignment: CDR1 ENHRY and CDR2 SYGVKD. In nucleotides, the CDR3 is TGTGCCATCAAGGCTGGAATAGCGGGAGGGGCAGAGACCCAGTACTTC. This sequence encodes CAIKAGIAGGAETQYF.

V and J are TRBV9 and TRBJ2-7, with D tentatively TRBD2 (5 bases). Germline V lookup: CDR1 SGDLS, CDR2 YYNGEE. This CDR3 is built from 16 residues. V lost 0 bases and J 2 bases, leaving 15 bases between the germline ends. In nucleotides, the CDR3 is TGTGCCAGCAGCGTAGGTGGCCGGGATGGAACCTACGAGCAGTACTTC. Its protein is CASSVGGRDGTYEQYF.

The chain uses TRBV28 and TRBJ1-5; unclear D gene. The germline V gene encodes CDR1 MDHEN and CDR2 SYDVKM. V was cut by 3 bases and J by 5 bases, with 14 bases left in between. This CDR3 comprises 15 residues. The CDR3 nucleotides are TGTGCCAGCAGTTTCCGACGGGGATGGGATCAGCCCCAGCATTTT. This encodes CASSFRRGWDQPQHF.

The CDR3 loop is CATSTRDRGPQETQYF. The CDR3 region has the DNA TGTGCCACCAGCACCCGGGACAGGGGACCTCAAGAGACCCAGTACTTC. The chain combines TRBV15 with TRBJ2-5, with TRBD1 identical over 10 bases. The germline gives CDR1 LNHNV, CDR2 YYDKDF (reference sequence). The CDR3 is made up of 16 amino acids. The ends lost 4 bases at V and 2 bases at J; junction bases unmatched: 7.

As concerns this clone: A read error may produce the germline difference seen at one junction end. V and J are TRBV6-5 and TRBJ1-2; TRBD1 matches 10 bases. CDR3 length: 16 residues. Germline V gene data show CDR1 as MNHEY and CDR2 as SVGAGI. The chain's CDR3 is CASSYGTGAINYGYPF. The CDR3 nucleotides read TGTGCCAGCAGTTACGGGACAGGGGCGATTAACTATGGCTACCCCTTC.

This rearrangement joins TRBV15 to TRBJ2-5; 8 bases line up with TRBD2. The germline CDR1 and CDR2 sequences are LNHNV and YYDKDF (reference sequence). The CDR3 length is 15 residues. Losses at the gene ends were 3 bases for V and 5 bases for J; bases not matched to a gene: 8. Written as DNA, the CDR3 is TGTGCCACCAGCAGTTCGGGAGGGCCGGGGGAGACCCAGTACTTC. This codes for CATSSSGGPGETQYF.

The chain employs TRBV29-1 and TRBJ1-2, with D possibly being TRBD1 (5 bases). The V end was cut by 3 bases, the J end by 3 bases, with 11 bases between. Germline CDR1 reads SQVTM; CDR2 reads ANQGSEA. The CDR3 length is 13 residues. The CDR3 DNA is TGCAGCGTTGAGGGAGGGGTTTACTATGGCTACACCTTC. Protein product: CSVEGGVYYGYTF.

This clone appeared a few times. The chain employs TRBV19 and TRBJ2-5; the match to TRBD2 covers 11 bases. V gave up 1 base and J gave up 5 bases; unmatched junction bases: 6. There are 16 residues in the CDR3. Per germline, CDR1 LNHDA and CDR2 SQIVND (reference sequence). The chain's CDR3 is CASSIVLAGGRETQYF. CDR3 bases: TGTGCCAGTAGTATAGTCCTAGCGGGAGGTAGGGAGACCCAGTACTTC.

The V call is TRBV7-9, the J call TRBJ2-7; 11 bases align to TRBD2. Per germline, CDR1 SEHNR and CDR2 FQNEAQ (reference sequence). This CDR3 region has 16 residues. Trimming cost V 4 bases and J 3 bases; bases outside gene matches: 8. The CDR3 loop is CASSSGLAEGIYEQYF. Written as DNA, the CDR3 is TGTGCCAGCAGCTCGGGACTAGCGGAGGGGATCTACGAGCAGTACTTC. Full variable domain (missing parts from reference TRBV7-9 and TRBJ2-7): DTGVSQNPRHKITKRGQNVTFRCDPISEHNRLYWYRQTLGQGPEFLTYFQNEAQLEKSRLLSDRFSAERPKGSFSTLEIQRTEQGDSAMYLCASSSGLAEGIYEQYFGPGTRLTVT.

This chain connects TRBV14 to TRBJ2-5, with D possibly being TRBD2 (5 bases). CDR3 length: 17 residues. Trimming took 2 bases from V and 1 from J, leaving 17 bases between them. Germline lookup yields CDR1 SGHDN and CDR2 FVKESK. The DNA of the CDR3 is TGTGCCAGCAGCCAAAGAGAGCGGTATCTTGTCCAAGAGACCCAGTACTTC. This gives the protein CASSQRERYLVQETQYF.

This chain links TRBV2 with TRBJ2-7, with 7 bases aligning to TRBD2. There are 13 residues in the CDR3. Germline V lookup: CDR1 SNHLY, CDR2 FYNNEI. The CDR3 region is CVPGGYGGYEQYF. The DNA for the CDR3 is TGTGTCCCGGGGGGATACGGTGGCTACGAGCAGTACTTC.

This sequence joins TRBV27 and TRBJ1-1; 7 positions agree with TRBD1. The CDR3 sequence is 18 residues long. Looked up from germline, CDR1 is MNHEY and CDR2 is SMNVEV (reference sequence). Trimming removed 6 bases from V and 5 bases from J; junction bases left unmatched: 21. The CDR3 nucleotides read TGTGCCAGCAGCCTAACGAGTGAAAGGGGGCGATTGAGAACTGAAGCTTTCTTT. This gives the protein CASSLTSERGRLRTEAFF.

The rearrangement links TRBV27 to TRBJ2-5, with D possibly TRBD2 on 6 matching bases. This CDR3 is built from 13 residues. V lost 6 bases and J 2 bases, leaving 10 bases between the germline ends. Germline-derived CDR1 and CDR2 are MNHEY and SMNVEV (reference sequence). The CDR3 sequence: CASSPREQETQYF. The CDR3 nucleotides read TGTGCCAGCAGCCCCCGGGAGCAAGAGACCCAGTACTTC.

This chain uses TRBV30 with TRBJ1-4; tentative D call: TRBD1 (6 bases). Trimming cost V 0 bases and J 3 bases, with 11 bases left between them. Germline V gives CDR1 GTSNPN, CDR2 SVGIG (reference sequence). The CDR3 totals 15 residues. CDR3 sequence reads: CAWSVQGSPNEKLFF. CDR3 nucleotide sequence: TGTGCCTGGAGTGTACAGGGCTCTCCTAATGAAAAACTGTTTTTT.

The table lists this clone with a count of one. The V call is TRBV15, the J call TRBJ1-1; D is ambiguous. Germline V CDR1 and CDR2: LNHNV, YYDKDF (reference sequence). Between the trimmed V and J ends, which lost 2 bases and 4 bases, there was a span of 5 bases. The CDR3 spans 12 residues. Written as DNA, the CDR3 is TGTGCCACCAGCAGAATATCCACTGAAGCTTTCTTT. Encoded protein: CATSRISTEAFF. Full variable domain (missing parts from reference TRBV15 and TRBJ1-1): DAMVIQNPRYQVTQFGKPVTLSCSQTLNHNVMYWYQQKSSQAPKLLFHYYDKDFNNEADTPDNFQSRRPNTSFCFLDIRSPGLGDTAMYLCATSRISTEAFFGQGTRLTVV.